This T cell receptor (beta chain) was recorded in a study of blood T cell repertoires in COVID-19. Study context: Some COVID-19 samples were acute and others convalescent; all came from the United States, Italy and Spain. Sources were T cells, B-cell-depleted T cells, or PBMCs; the material itself was cDNA or gDNA.

The table came from immunoSEQ multiplex PCR; TCRdb's copy has only in-frame clones and leaves some out. The repertoire holds under 200,000 clones, roughly 85% seen once, with under 5.5% in the top ten. Trimming removed 5 bases from V and 1 base from J; junction bases left unmatched: 5. Germline V gene lookup returns CDR1 SGHTA and CDR2 FQGNSA. CDR3 length equals 14 residues. Material: peripheral blood. This TCR derives from a woman younger than 45 with acute or convalescent COVID-19. The rearrangement uses TRBV7-2 and TRBJ2-7; TRBD1 aligns across 7 bases. The CDR3 here is CASSARQGSYEQYF. The CDR3 region has the DNA TGTGCCAGCAGCGCCAGACAGGGTTCCTACGAGCAGTACTTC.